Below are 14 T cell receptor beta chains sequenced from a single sample in a study of shared clonotypes between healthy human individuals. The method was immunoSEQ multiplex PCR; TCRdb's version includes in-frame clones alone and lacks a portion of them. The sample lists approximately 2,000,000 clones, roughly 92% seen once, with roughly 0.34% in the top ten. The sample comprised naive CD4+ T cells from PBMCs. Noted subset: CD45RA+ positively selected. Receptors were obtained from a man in his late teens or twenties in good health. Some clones in this sample may be carry-over from other donors' samples.

The chain recombines TRBV7-2 with TRBJ1-4, with 9 nucleotides matching TRBD1. CDR3 length equals 15 residues. The V gene's germline CDR1 is SGHTA and CDR2 FQGNSA. The J segment lost 8 bases and the V segment lost 5 bases, leaving 9 bases of the junction unmatched. The CDR3 loop reads CASSQGTGSWEKLFF. In DNA form, the CDR3 reads TGTGCCAGCAGCCAAGGGACAGGGAGTTGGGAAAAACTGTTTTTT.

This clone was picked up one time. The chain has TRBV6-5 and TRBJ2-3, with a weak D call TRBD2 (5 bases). V lost 5 bases to trimming and J lost 0 bases, with 12 bases between them. CDR3 size: 15 residues. Germline V gives CDR1 MNHEY, CDR2 SVGAGI. DNA for the CDR3: TGTGCCAGCAGTCCGGGGATAACAAGCACAGATACGCAGTATTTT. It specifies CASSPGITSTDTQYF.

The genes are TRBV2 and TRBJ1-5; 9 positions match TRBD1. Germline loops: CDR1 SNHLY, CDR2 FYNNEI. V shed 6 bases and J 6 bases; nucleotides not matched to a gene: 6. This CDR3 comprises 14 residues. CDR3: CASSYRDRVQPQHF. DNA of the CDR3: TGTGCCAGCAGCTACCGGGACAGGGTTCAGCCCCAGCATTTT.

The J gene is TRBJ2-1, the V gene TRBV10-1; possible D gene TRBD2, 5 bases. The V end lost 4 bases, the J end lost 8 bases, and 12 bases lay between the germline ends. CDR1 and CDR2 from the germline V gene are WNHNN and SYGVQD (reference sequence). The CDR3 totals 13 residues. The CDR3 here is CASSGLAGDEQFF. The CDR3 DNA is TGCGCCAGCAGTGGGCTAGCCGGTGATGAGCAGTTCTTC.

The chain carries TRBV28 and TRBJ2-7; 9 nucleotides agree with TRBD2. CDR3 length: 16 amino acids. The V and J ends lost 4 bases and 4 bases, in that order; junction bases with no gene match: 11. The germline gives CDR1 MDHEN, CDR2 SYDVKM. Here the CDR3 DNA reads TGTGCCAGCAGTTCGCCCCGACTAGCGGTTAATTACGAGCAGTACTTC. Protein: CASSSPRLAVNYEQYF.

V usage is TRBV5-6 and J usage is TRBJ1-2; TRBD1 might be the D (5 bases). This CDR3 spans 15 amino acids. V lost 3 bases, J lost 2 bases, and 14 bases lay in between. From germline, CDR1 is SGHDT and CDR2 YYEEEE. The CDR3 sequence is CASSYYRSSNYGYTF. CDR3 nucleotides: TGTGCCAGCAGCTATTACAGGTCCTCGAACTATGGCTACACCTTC.

This chain uses TRBV4-3 with TRBJ2-7; unclear D gene. The CDR3 consists of 15 residues. Deletions cut 0 bases from V and 9 bases from J, with 18 bases between. Germline CDR1 and CDR2: LGHNA and YSLEER. The chain's CDR3 is CASSQETHRASGQYF. CDR3 nucleotides: TGCGCCAGCAGCCAAGAAACCCACCGGGCATCTGGGCAGTACTTC.

CDR3 in DNA: TGTGCCAGCAGTGGGGATGTCTATGGCTACACCTTC. Translated, it gives CASSGDVYGYTF. V usage is TRBV2 and J usage is TRBJ1-2; D not certain. V lost 4 bases, J lost 4 bases, and 7 bases lay in between. This CDR3 is 12 amino acids long. CDR1 is SNHLY and CDR2 is FYNNEI in the germline V gene.

For the CDR3, the DNA is TGTGCCAGCAGCTCGAGGTGGGGGTACGAGCAGTACTTC. It encodes CASSSRWGYEQYF. The chain links TRBV7-2 to TRBJ2-7; D might be TRBD1 or TRBD2, each matching 5 bases. The ends were cut back, 4 bases at V and 4 bases at J, with 11 bases in the middle. The CDR3 consists of 13 residues. Per germline, CDR1 SGHTA and CDR2 FQGNSA.

This chain uses TRBV5-4 with TRBJ1-1, with a tentative D call TRBD1 (5 bases). Germline CDR1 and CDR2: SGHNT and YYREEE (reference sequence). This CDR3 comprises 14 residues. Between the trimmed V and J ends, which lost 6 bases and 1 base, there was a span of 13 bases. CDR3 region: CASTGGGSNTEAFF. The CDR3 region has the DNA TGTGCCAGCACCGGGGGAGGATCGAACACTGAAGCTTTCTTT.

The chain uses TRBV7-8 and TRBJ2-7; possibly TRBD1 for D (5 bases). CDR1 SGHVS and CDR2 FQNEAQ come from the germline V gene. The CDR3 is made up of 13 amino acids. Between the trimmed V and J ends, which lost 7 bases and 6 bases, there was a span of 16 bases. Written as DNA, the CDR3 is TGTGCCAGCACCTGGCTTGGGGCAAGCGAGCAGTACTTC. Translated, it gives CASTWLGASEQYF.

V gene TRBV7-9 combines with J gene TRBJ2-3; possible D gene TRBD1, 6 bases. The CDR3 extends over 16 amino acids. Per the germline V gene, CDR1 is SEHNR and CDR2 is FQNEAQ (reference sequence). The V end was cut by 2 bases, the J end by 2 bases, with 14 bases between. CDR3 sequence (DNA): TGTGCCAGCAGCTTATCTCAGGGGTCCTCCACAGATACGCAGTATTTT. Translated, it gives CASSLSQGSSTDTQYF.

The J gene is TRBJ2-3, the V gene TRBV19; no clear D gene. CDR1 is LNHDA, CDR2 SQIVND, per germline (reference sequence). The CDR3 runs 15 residues. V shed 7 bases and J shed 0 bases, with 14 bases lying between them. This CDR3 reads CASTDRAVSTDTQYF. CDR3 DNA: TGTGCCAGTACGGACCGGGCGGTAAGCACAGATACGCAGTATTTT. Together with reference TRBV19 and TRBJ2-3, the CDR3 gives the full variable domain: DGGITQSPKYLFRKEGQNVTLSCEQNLNHDAMYWYRQDPGQGLRLIYYSQIVNDFQKGDIAEGYSVSREKKESFPLTVTSAQKNPTAFYLCASTDRAVSTDTQYFGPGTRLTVL.

V is TRBV18 and J is TRBJ2-1; TRBD1 is a possible D gene (5 bases). V gave up 6 bases and J gave up 2 bases, with 17 bases separating them. CDR1 is KGHSH and CDR2 is LQKENI in the germline V gene. The CDR3 consists of 16 residues. CDR3 sequence reads: CASSRPHRLPYNEQFF. Written as DNA, the CDR3 is TGTGCCAGCTCCCGCCCCCACAGGCTACCCTACAATGAGCAGTTCTTC.